This T cell receptor (beta chain) was identified during a study of T-cell reconstitution after alpha-beta-depleted transplantation in children. Germline lookup yields CDR1 SGHTA and CDR2 FQGNSA. Losses at the gene ends were 4 bases for V and 10 bases for J; bases not matched to a gene: 10. CDR3 length equals 15 residues. The library targeted TCRbeta and was prepared with unique molecular identifiers. TCRdb called the PCR reads again in MiXCR, with one record for every CDR3 protein. There are 400,000 to 500,000 distinct CDR3 sequences in the sample; approximately 10% occur only once, and roughly 6% lies in the top ten.

The source was PBMCs from the stem cell graft donor, collected from the stem cell graft. The clonotype was recovered from a human donor who donated a stem cell graft to a child with acute myeloid leukemia. This chain uses TRBV7-2 with TRBJ1-5, with 10 bases identical to TRBD1. The chain's CDR3 is CASSSTAGQGIPQHF. CDR3 DNA sequence: TGTGCCAGCAGCTCAACCGCGGGACAGGGGATACCCCAGCATTTT.